This is a list of T cell receptor beta chains from one sample in a study of cytomegalovirus exposure and HLA in healthy donors. Clones were sequenced by immunoSEQ multiplex PCR, and TCRdb holds only the in-frame ones, with some missing. The sample lists 200,000 to 300,000 clones; roughly 84% were seen once. The material sequenced was PBMCs. The receptor source for this set is a girl aged 2-15 years in good health and CMV-seronegative. The CDR3 runs from the conserved cysteine through the conserved F or W. The D gene is left open where the match is weak. A clone size is listed for some rows: how often the clone was seen (once, few, many), or a class if it is expanded.

NA,TRBV18,17,TRBD2,TRBJ2-1,CASSPLPGGGEYNEQFF,TGTGCCAGCTCACCTCTTCCGGGGGGGGGTGAATACAATGAGCAGTTCTTC
NA,TRBV5-4,14,NA,TRBJ1-5,CASSFLRGHQPQHF,TGTGCCAGCAGCTTTTTAAGGGGACACCAGCCCCAGCATTTT
NA,TRBV6-1,16,TRBD1,TRBJ2-1,CASSDGTVLSYNEQFF,TGTGCCAGCAGTGACGGGACAGTCCTATCCTACAATGAGCAGTTCTTC
NA,TRBV11-2,16,NA,TRBJ2-3,CASSSLSRSDTDTQYF,TGTGCCAGCAGCTCATTGAGTCGGTCTGACACAGATACGCAGTATTTT
NA,TRBV9,17,TRBD1,TRBJ2-1,CASSTRTGVSSYNEQFF,TGTGCCAGCAGCACCCGGACAGGGGTCAGCTCCTACAATGAGCAGTTCTTC
NA,TRBV7-9,15,NA,TRBJ1-2,CASSLGRRNGGGYTF,TGTGCCAGCAGCTTAGGTCGGCGGAACGGGGGTGGCTACACCTTC
once,TRBV7-9,13,NA,TRBJ1-1,CASSPTTNTEAFF,TGTGCCAGCAGCCCGACAACGAACACTGAAGCTTTCTTT
NA,TRBV19,11,NA,TRBJ1-1,CASSIGIEAFF,TGTGCCAGTAGTATAGGTATTGAAGCTTTCTTT
NA,TRBV30,18,TRBD2,TRBJ2-1,CAWSGPSGLAGGGNEQFF,TGTGCCTGGAGCGGGCCTTCGGGGCTAGCGGGGGGAGGGAATGAGCAGTTCTTC
NA,TRBV5-1,16,TRBD2,TRBJ2-7,CASSSNRGVSSYEQYF,TGCGCCAGCAGCTCCAATCGGGGGGTTAGCTCCTACGAGCAGTACTTC
NA,TRBV12-5,17,NA,TRBJ2-3,CASGSTYKTPRVDTQYF,TGTGCTAGTGGTTCCACCTATAAGACTCCTCGGGTAGATACGCAGTATTTT
NA,TRBV11-2,13,NA,TRBJ2-1,CASSLDLGGEQFF,TGTGCCAGCAGCTTAGATTTAGGGGGTGAGCAGTTCTTC
few,TRBV5-5,14,NA,TRBJ1-2,CASSRTPSLGGYTF,TGTGCCAGCAGCCGGACACCCTCGTTGGGTGGCTACACCTTC
NA,TRBV2,14,NA,TRBJ1-2,CANLTVRQSYGYTF,TGTGCCAACCTAACAGTTAGACAGAGCTATGGCTACACCTTC
NA,TRBV19,13,TRBD1,TRBJ1-1,CASSTDRDTEAFF,TGTGCCAGTAGTACCGACAGGGACACTGAAGCTTTCTTT
NA,TRBV19,14,NA,TRBJ2-3,CASSRGRGIDTQYF,TGTGCCAGTAGTAGGGGGCGGGGGATAGATACGCAGTATTTT